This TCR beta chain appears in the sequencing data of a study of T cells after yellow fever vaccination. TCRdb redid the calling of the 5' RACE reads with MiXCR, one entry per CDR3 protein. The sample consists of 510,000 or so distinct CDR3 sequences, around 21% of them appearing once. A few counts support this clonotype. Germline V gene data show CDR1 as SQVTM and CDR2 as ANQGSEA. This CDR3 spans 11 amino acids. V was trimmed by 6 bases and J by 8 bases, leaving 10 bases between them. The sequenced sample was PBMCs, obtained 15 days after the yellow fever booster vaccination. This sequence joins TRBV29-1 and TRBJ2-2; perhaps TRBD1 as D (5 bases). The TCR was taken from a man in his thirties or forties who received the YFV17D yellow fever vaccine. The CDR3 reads CSVAGPGELFF. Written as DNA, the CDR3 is TGCAGCGTAGCAGGGCCGGGGGAGCTGTTTTTT.